This note documents a single TCR beta chain sequence. The source of the sample is a study of cytotoxic CD8 clonotypes in ibrutinib-treated CLL. Here immunoSEQ multiplex PCR was the method, and the copy in TCRdb shows in-frame clones only, minus some. The sample lists fewer than 150,000 clones; under 90% were seen once. The sample here was PBMCs, taken after 24 months of ibrutinib treatment. The receptor was derived from a human donor with chronic lymphocytic leukemia.

The chain's CDR3 is CASSLVGPGGAFF. In DNA, the CDR3 is TGTGCCAGCAGCTTGGTAGGACCCGGCGGAGCTTTCTTT. This rearrangement joins TRBV5-6 to TRBJ1-1; D ambiguous. CDR3 length equals 13 residues. Looked up from germline, CDR1 is SGHDT and CDR2 is YYEEEE. V gave up 0 bases and J gave up 10 bases, with 13 bases separating them.